This T cell receptor beta chain was found in a study of blood T cell repertoires in COVID-19. As for the study in general: Whether acute or convalescent, the COVID-19 samples came from the United States, Italy and Spain.

Trimming took 1 base from V and 10 from J; bases not matched to a gene: 0. The CDR3 spans 12 residues. CDR1 and CDR2 (germline): LNHDA, SQIVND (reference sequence). In terms of age and location, participants ranged from about 18 to 95 years and lived in about 25 US areas. Cohort assignment relied on participant-reported clinical history. Original methodology: Counts of nucleated cells, estimated from reference gene primer amplification, were obtained. TCRdb's copy holds only in-frame clones and misses some; the assay was immunoSEQ multiplex PCR. D and trimming come from the DNA, and the V and J calls and clone size come from that table. Of 160,000 or so clones listed, approximately 81% were seen once; the top ten hold approximately 8%.

This receptor was obtained from a woman aged 45-65 years who had recovered from COVID-19. This chain uses TRBV19 with TRBJ2-1; 8 bases line up with TRBD2. The sequenced sample consisted of PBMCs or T cells enriched from blood (not recorded which). The CDR3 spells CASSIVAGEQFF. For the CDR3, the DNA is TGTGCCAGTAGTATAGTAGCGGGGGAGCAGTTCTTC.